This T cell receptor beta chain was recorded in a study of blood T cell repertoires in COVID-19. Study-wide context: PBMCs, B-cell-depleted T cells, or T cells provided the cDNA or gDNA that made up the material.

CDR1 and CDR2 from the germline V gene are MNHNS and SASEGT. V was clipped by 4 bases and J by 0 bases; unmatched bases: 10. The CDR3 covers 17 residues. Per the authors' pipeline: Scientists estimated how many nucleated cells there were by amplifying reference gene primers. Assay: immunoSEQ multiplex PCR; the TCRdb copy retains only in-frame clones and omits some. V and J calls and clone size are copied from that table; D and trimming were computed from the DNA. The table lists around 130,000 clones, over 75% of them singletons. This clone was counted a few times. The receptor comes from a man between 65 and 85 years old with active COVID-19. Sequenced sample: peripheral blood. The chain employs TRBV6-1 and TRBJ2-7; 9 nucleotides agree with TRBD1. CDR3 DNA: TGTGCCAGCAGTGGCCGGACAGGGGCCCCCCCCTCCTACGAGCAGTACTTC. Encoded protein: CASSGRTGAPPSYEQYF.